What follows are 26 T cell receptor beta chains derived from one specimen sequenced in a study of blood T cell repertoires in COVID-19. Profiled with immunoSEQ multiplex PCR; TCRdb holds only in-frame clones, not every one. The sample holds roughly 150,000 clones, 70% to 90% seen once. Sequenced input: peripheral blood. Source of these receptors: a woman older than 75 with COVID-19, enrolled during active disease.

This clone was detected once. The V call is TRBV6-1, the J call TRBJ1-5, with no clear D. This CDR3 comprises 13 residues. Germline V CDR1 and CDR2: MNHNS, SASEGT. V was clipped by 3 bases and J by 3 bases, with 6 bases between them. CDR3 sequence (DNA): TGTGCCAGCAGTGACAGAAACAATCAGCCCCAGCATTTT. This encodes CASSDRNNQPQHF.

The CDR3 bases are TGTGCCAGCCAACTTTTAGATACGCAGTATTTT. Protein product: CASQLLDTQYF. The chain joins TRBV19 to TRBJ2-3; no clear D. The CDR3 is made up of 11 amino acids. Germline CDR1 reads LNHDA; CDR2 reads SQIVND (reference sequence). V was shortened by 9 bases and J by 5 bases, with 9 bases between the two germline ends.

The chain combines TRBV27 with TRBJ1-2, with 8 nucleotides matching TRBD1. Germline-derived CDR1 and CDR2 are MNHEY and SMNVEV (reference sequence). The CDR3 consists of 11 residues. Unmatched junction bases numbered 3, after V lost 10 bases and J lost 5 bases. CDR3 nucleotide sequence: TGTGCCAAGACAGGGGTATATGGCTACACCTTC. Encoded protein: CAKTGVYGYTF.

The chain recombines TRBV2 with TRBJ1-1; D call uncertain. CDR3 size: 17 residues. Deletions cut 3 bases from V and 0 bases from J, with 17 bases between. Germline CDR1 and CDR2: SNHLY and FYNNEI. CDR3: CASSDRIQSRMNTEAFF. The DNA of the CDR3 is TGTGCCAGCAGTGACAGGATCCAGTCAAGAATGAACACTGAAGCTTTCTTT.

The chain links TRBV11-1 to TRBJ1-6, with a weak D call TRBD1 (6 bases). The CDR3 has 14 amino acids. V shed 5 bases and J shed 5 bases, with 10 bases lying between them. Per germline, CDR1 SGHAT and CDR2 FQDESV (reference sequence). The CDR3 region has the DNA TGTGCCAGCAGCCGCACAGGGAATAATTCACCCCTCCACTTT. Translating gives CASSRTGNNSPLHF.

The chain carries TRBV28 and TRBJ2-5, with a possible D match to TRBD1 (6 bases). This CDR3 has 13 amino acids. V lost 7 bases and J lost 6, with 15 bases in between. CDR1 is MDHEN and CDR2 is SYDVKM in the germline V gene. The chain's CDR3 is CASTETGFQTQYF. The CDR3 region has the DNA TGTGCCAGCACCGAGACAGGATTCCAGACCCAGTACTTC.

V is TRBV6-5 and J is TRBJ2-4, with a possible D match to TRBD1 (6 bases). Germline-derived CDR1 and CDR2 are MNHEY and SVGAGI. V was trimmed by 7 bases and J by 6 bases, leaving 16 bases between them. The CDR3 runs 14 residues. CDR3 nucleotide sequence: TGTGCCAGCAAAGCGGACAGACACTCAAACATTCAGTACTTC. It translates to CASKADRHSNIQYF.

This rearrangement joins TRBV10-2 to TRBJ2-1; unclear D gene. The CDR3 loop spans 13 amino acids. Per the germline V gene, CDR1 is WSHSY and CDR2 is SAAADI. Trimming pared 6 bases from V and 2 bases from J, leaving 8 bases between. The CDR3 is CASRQPAYNEQFF. The DNA for the CDR3 is TGCGCCAGCAGACAGCCGGCCTACAATGAGCAGTTCTTC.

Only one count was recorded for this clone. The chain is built from TRBV12-3 or TRBV12-4 and TRBJ1-4; D gene ambiguous. The CDR3 length is 12 residues. Trimming stripped 10 bases from V and 5 bases from J, with 11 bases between. CDR3 sequence: CAILSKNEKLFF. CDR3 DNA sequence: TGTGCCATCCTGTCTAAGAATGAAAAACTGTTTTTT.

This clone was detected only once. The chain employs TRBV7-2 and TRBJ1-5; 7 nucleotides line up with TRBD1. Germline values: CDR1 SGHTA, CDR2 FQGNSA. Trimming cost V 5 bases and J 5 bases; bases outside gene matches: 9. The CDR3 is 15 residues long. The CDR3 is CASSAQGDWHQPQHF. CDR3 sequence (DNA): TGTGCCAGCAGCGCTCAGGGGGATTGGCATCAGCCCCAGCATTTT.

V usage is TRBV28 and J usage is TRBJ1-2; TRBD1 matches 10 bases. Germline-derived CDR1 and CDR2 are MDHEN and SYDVKM. V shed 9 bases, J shed 6 bases, and the junction held 13 bases outside the gene matches. The CDR3 extends over 15 amino acids. CDR3: CARLFDRGRADGYTF. The CDR3 region has the DNA TGTGCCAGGCTTTTCGACAGGGGGCGGGCGGATGGCTACACCTTC.

The genes are TRBV19 and TRBJ1-2; possible D gene TRBD1, 5 bases. Germline V gives CDR1 LNHDA, CDR2 SQIVND (reference sequence). The V end was cut by 3 bases, the J end by 5 bases, with 10 bases between. The CDR3 loop spans 13 amino acids. CDR3 nucleotide sequence: TGTGCCAGTAGTATCGGGCAGGGTTATGGCTACACCTTC. Its protein is CASSIGQGYGYTF.

This clone was counted a single time. The chain uses TRBV18 and TRBJ1-1; D gene uncertain. Germline values: CDR1 KGHSH, CDR2 LQKENI. Trimming cost V 6 bases and J 4 bases, with 18 bases left between them. There are 15 residues in the CDR3. CDR3 DNA sequence: TGTGCCAGCTCGATACTCGGGGAGGTCAGCACTGAAGCTTTCTTT. Translating it yields CASSILGEVSTEAFF.

V gene TRBV10-2 combines with J gene TRBJ2-7; TRBD1 is a possible D gene (6 bases). The ends were cut back, 3 bases at V and 2 bases at J, with 14 bases in the middle. Germline V gene data show CDR1 as WSHSY and CDR2 as SAAADI. This CDR3 is 15 amino acids long. The CDR3 DNA follows: TGCGCCAGCAGTGAATTAGTGGCAGGGGCCTACGAGCAGTACTTC. It specifies CASSELVAGAYEQYF.

The V gene is TRBV6-2 or TRBV6-3, the J gene TRBJ2-5, with D unresolved. The V end was cut by 5 bases, the J end by 5 bases, with 15 bases between. Per the germline V gene, CDR1 is MNHEY and CDR2 is SVGEGT. CDR3 length: 14 residues. The CDR3 sequence is CASSPNLRTETQYF. CDR3 bases: TGTGCCAGCAGTCCCAATCTAAGAACGGAGACCCAGTACTTC.

This clone was counted between two and nine times. The J gene is TRBJ2-7, the V gene TRBV5-8; the match to TRBD1 covers 8 bases. The CDR3 runs 13 residues. V shed 5 bases and J 9 bases; nucleotides not matched to a gene: 10. CDR1 SGHTS and CDR2 YDEGEE come from the germline V gene. The CDR3 loop is CASRPRTGIGQYF. CDR3 nucleotides: TGTGCCAGCAGGCCCCGGACAGGGATTGGGCAGTACTTC.

A note on this clone: The junction and the germline gene differ at one end; a read error may be behind it. V is TRBV4-2 and J is TRBJ2-1; TRBD2 aligns across 9 bases. Germline V lookup: CDR1 LGHNA, CDR2 YNFKEQ. The CDR3 spans 16 residues. The CDR3 sequence: CASTQDGGGAYNEQFF. In DNA, the CDR3 is TGTGCCAGCACCCAAGATGGCGGGGGGGCCTACAATGAGCAGTTCTTC.

This clone was found a few times. The gene calls are TRBV12-3 or TRBV12-4 and TRBJ2-2; no clear D gene. The CDR3 contains 12 residues. Trimming removed 4 bases from V and 9 bases from J, with 9 bases in between. The CDR3 bases are TGTGCCAGCAGTTACCGCGAGCGGGAGCTGTTTTTT. It yields the protein CASSYRERELFF.

The chain carries TRBV27 and TRBJ2-7; no clear D gene. Germline lookup yields CDR1 MNHEY and CDR2 SMNVEV (reference sequence). The CDR3 extends over 13 amino acids. The V and J ends lost 1 base and 6 bases respectively, with 10 bases between them. CDR3 bases: TGTGCCAGCAGTTTATGGGCCAGACGCGAGCAGTACTTC. It translates to CASSLWARREQYF.

The chain carries TRBV19 and TRBJ2-7, with D maybe TRBD1 (5 bases). This CDR3 is 13 amino acids long. Per the germline V gene, CDR1 is LNHDA and CDR2 is SQIVND (reference sequence). The V and J ends lost 6 bases and 7 bases respectively, with 16 bases between them. The CDR3 region has the DNA TGTGCCAGTAGCTTTCAGGGAACTTGGGAGCAGTACTTC. It codes for CASSFQGTWEQYF.

The V call is TRBV11-3, the J call TRBJ1-6, with no clear D. Germline V gene data show CDR1 as SGHNT and CDR2 as YENEEA. The CDR3 sequence is 13 residues long. Between the trimmed V and J ends, which lost 0 bases and 8 bases, there was a span of 5 bases. This CDR3 reads CASSLDPDSPLHF. As DNA, the CDR3 is TGTGCCAGCAGCTTAGACCCAGATTCACCCCTCCACTTT.

The chain is built from TRBV7-2 and TRBJ2-5, with D hard to call. The CDR3 contains 13 residues. Trimming removed 1 base from V and 3 bases from J, with 6 bases in between. CDR1 and CDR2 (germline): SGHTA, FQGNSA. CDR3 nucleotide sequence: TGTGCCAGCAGCTTAGGTGGAGAAGAGACCCAGTACTTC. Amino acids: CASSLGGEETQYF.

This clone was observed a few times. The rearrangement joins TRBV5-1 to TRBJ2-7, with 10 bases aligning to TRBD2. V lost 2 bases to trimming and J lost 6 bases; unmatched junction nucleotides: 5. CDR1 and CDR2 from the germline V gene are SGHRS and YFSETQ. There are 14 residues in the CDR3. The CDR3 DNA is TGCGCCAGCAGCTTCCTAGCGGGAGCCTCCGAGCAGTACTTC. As protein: CASSFLAGASEQYF.

V usage is TRBV12-5 and J usage is TRBJ2-1; 7 bases agree with TRBD2. The V gene end was trimmed by 0 bases and the J gene end by 3 bases; junction bases not matched to a gene: 5. CDR1 is LGHNT and CDR2 is FRNRAP in the germline V gene. The CDR3 is 16 amino acids. CDR3 bases: TGTGCTAGTGGTTTGGTAGGGCTAGCGGTCTACAATGAGCAGTTCTTC. Translating gives CASGLVGLAVYNEQFF.

The chain carries TRBV5-1 and TRBJ2-4, with TRBD2 matching over 7 bases. Germline V CDR1 and CDR2: SGHRS, YFSETQ. V gave up 5 bases and J gave up 9 bases; unmatched junction bases: 11. The CDR3 consists of 14 residues. CDR3 sequence (DNA): TGCGCCAGCAGTATCTCGGATCCGGGGGGCATTCAGTACTTC. It yields the protein CASSISDPGGIQYF.

V is TRBV4-1 and J is TRBJ1-1; 8 bases are shared with TRBD1. V lost 1 base to trimming and J lost 4 bases; unmatched junction nucleotides: 11. The CDR3 is made up of 17 amino acids. Germline CDR1 MGHRA, CDR2 YSYEKL. CDR3 nucleotide sequence: TGCGCCAGCAGCCAAGCCCGGACAGGGATCGAGGGCACTGAAGCTTTCTTT. This translates into CASSQARTGIEGTEAFF.